The clone carrying this TCR beta chain has a count of ten or more. Its antigen remains unknown. Each CDR3 protein gets one entry after TCRdb re-called the 5' RACE reads with MiXCR. Of 310,000 or so distinct CDR3 sequences listed, around 6.8% are singletons. The data were obtained in a study of T cells after yellow fever vaccination. Findings of the study overall: Post-booster repertoires again held most primary-vaccination clones (roughly 95% CD4, 88% CD8).

Germline V gene lookup returns CDR1 SGHAT and CDR2 FQNNGV. This CDR3 has 13 residues. Trimming removed 5 bases from V and 5 bases from J, with 12 bases in between. The starting material was PBMCs, obtained about 41 days after the first yellow fever vaccination. The receptor comes from a man younger than 35 who received the YFV17D yellow fever vaccine. The chain recombines TRBV11-2 with TRBJ2-5; D could derive from TRBD1 or TRBD2 (5 bases each). The CDR3, as DNA: TGTGCCAGCAGCCGACTTGAGGGGGAGACCCAGTACTTC. This encodes CASSRLEGETQYF.